Below, 29 T cell receptor beta chains from the same sample are listed, as sequenced in a study of T cells in Graves' hyperthyroidism and ophthalmopathy (dated by TCRdb to the late 2010s). Library method: multiplex PCR. Sequencing used an Illumina HiSeq 2000. TCR beta CDR3 regions were amplified from RNA transcripts. A first-round RT-PCR of the TCR CDR3 used the HTBI primer set with the Qiagen OneStep RT-PCR kit. TCRdb trimmed public reads at Q25 via fastp, called clones via MiXCR and kept in-frame beta chains. Rows are combined by CDR3 protein, so each entry shows the most common genes and DNA. Recorded for this sample are about 510,000 distinct CDR3 sequences; 40% to 55% of them occurred a single time. Of the sample, 44% falls within the top ten clones. Material for sequencing was peripheral blood or thyroid tissue (not recorded which). These receptor sequences come from an adult woman with Graves' disease, either hyperthyroidism or ophthalmopathy (not recorded which).

A note on this clonotype: Given the absence of the conserved phenylalanine or tryptophan at the CDR3 end, a read error is likely. No DNA is shown, since the ends of the CDR3 on it are uncertain; the CDR3 is the one TCRdb lists. V is TRBV25-1 and J is TRBJ1-2. From germline, CDR1 is MGHDK and CDR2 SYGVNS. The CDR3 adds up to 13 amino acids, both ends counted. The CDR3 loop is CASSETANYGYRV.

The V call is TRBV20-1, the J call TRBJ1-4; TRBD1 is a possible D gene (5 bases). The CDR3 length is 16 residues. The V gene's germline CDR1 is DFQATT and CDR2 SNEGSKA (reference sequence). Trimming cost V 0 bases and J 4 bases, with 15 bases left between them. CDR3 sequence: CSARELGEGDNEKLFF. DNA of the CDR3: TGCAGTGCTAGAGAGTTAGGGGAAGGGGATAATGAAAAACTGTTTTTT.

The V and J genes are TRBV7-2 and TRBJ2-2; tentatively, D is TRBD1 (7 bases). V lost 5 bases and J lost 5, with 18 bases in between. The germline V gene encodes CDR1 SGHTA and CDR2 FQGNSA. CDR3 length equals 16 residues. The CDR3: CASSPRQGGPTGELFF. Written as DNA, the CDR3 is TGTGCCAGCAGCCCCAGACAGGGAGGTCCGACCGGGGAGCTGTTTTTT.

V and J are TRBV2 and TRBJ1-5; 9 bases are a match to TRBD1. Germline V gene sequence: CDR1 SNHLY, CDR2 FYNNEI. The J segment lost 4 bases and the V segment lost 6 bases, leaving 7 bases of the junction unmatched. CDR3 length: 15 residues. The CDR3 nucleotides are TGTGCCAGCAGAAGTTACAGGGGGCAGAATCAGCCCCAGCATTTT. Amino acid sequence: CASRSYRGQNQPQHF.

V and J are TRBV10-3 and TRBJ2-5; 7 positions agree with TRBD2. V was clipped by 10 bases and J by 5 bases; unmatched bases: 16. CDR3 size: 15 residues. CDR1 and CDR2 (germline): ENHRY, SYGVKD. The CDR3 sequence: CASSQDAAGEETQYF. The CDR3 nucleotides are TGTGCCAGCAGCCAAGACGCGGCGGGGGAGGAGACCCAGTACTTC.

For this clonotype: A read error is possible here, since a much larger clone lies one base away. For the CDR3, the DNA is TGCAGTGCCAAAAGTCCCAGTACAGGGAGGGATGGCTACACCTTC. Amino acids: CSAKSPSTGRDGYTF. The chain combines TRBV20-1 with TRBJ1-2; possibly TRBD1 for D (6 bases). Trimming removed 6 bases from V and 6 bases from J, with 23 bases in between. Germline V gives CDR1 DFQATT, CDR2 SNEGSKA (reference sequence). CDR3 length: 15 residues.

This chain links TRBV19 with TRBJ2-7, with a weak D call TRBD1 (6 bases). Germline assignment: CDR1 LNHDA and CDR2 SQIVND (reference sequence). Trimming removed 4 bases from V and 2 bases from J, with 12 bases in between. The CDR3 is 14 amino acids. DNA for the CDR3: TGTGCCAGTAGTAGGGACACCCAAACCTACGAGCAGTACTTC. Translated: CASSRDTQTYEQYF. Together with reference TRBV19 and TRBJ2-7, the CDR3 gives the full variable domain: DGGITQSPKYLFRKEGQNVTLSCEQNLNHDAMYWYRQDPGQGLRLIYYSQIVNDFQKGDIAEGYSVSREKKESFPLTVTSAQKNPTAFYLCASSRDTQTYEQYFGPGTRLTVT.

This chain uses TRBV29-1 with TRBJ2-7; possibly TRBD1 or TRBD2 for D (5 bases each). Trimming took off 7 bases at V and 3 bases at J, with 22 bases between the two ends. Germline assignment: CDR1 SQVTM and CDR2 ANQGSEA. There are 15 residues in the CDR3. The chain's CDR3 is CSARLAGTPFYEQYF. In DNA form, the CDR3 reads TGCAGCGCCCGGCTGGCAGGGACCCCATTCTACGAGCAGTACTTC.

The J gene is TRBJ1-1, the V gene TRBV15; D not resolved. CDR3 length: 14 amino acids. Germline-derived CDR1 and CDR2 are LNHNV and YYDKDF (reference sequence). Trimming took 3 bases from V and 4 from J, leaving 12 bases between them. CDR3 in DNA: TGTGCCACCAGCAGCGCCTTTCGGAGCACTGAAGCTTTCTTT. This translates into CATSSAFRSTEAFF.

The sample holds many counts of this clonotype. This chain links TRBV6-5 with TRBJ1-5; possibly TRBD1 for D (6 bases). V was pared by 4 bases and J by 5 bases, with 9 bases between. The germline gives CDR1 MNHEY, CDR2 SVGAGI. The CDR3 totals 13 residues. The CDR3 spells CASSWTADQPQHF. The CDR3 nucleotides read TGTGCCAGCAGTTGGACAGCCGATCAGCCCCAGCATTTT.

CDR3 residues: CASSAGTGTYYGYTF. The CDR3 DNA reads TGTGCCAGCTCAGCCGGGACAGGGACCTACTATGGCTACACCTTC. The rearrangement links TRBV18 to TRBJ1-2, with 9 bases fitting TRBD1. V shed 5 bases and J 3 bases; nucleotides not matched to a gene: 7. The CDR3 covers 15 residues. Germline V gene sequence: CDR1 KGHSH, CDR2 LQKENI.

To note about this clonotype: Here the CDR3 omits its conserved ending phenylalanine or tryptophan, so a read error is the likely source. The rearrangement uses TRBV7-9 and TRBJ2-7, with 7 bases lining up with TRBD1. Trimming cost V 5 bases and J 0 bases; bases outside gene matches: 7. The CDR3 runs 15 residues. Germline CDR1 is SEHNR and CDR2 is FQNEAQ (reference sequence). The CDR3 reads CASSQTGKSSYEQYL. In nucleotides, the CDR3 is TGTGCCAGCAGCCAGACAGGGAAGAGCTCCTACGAGCAGTACCTC.

This clonotype was recorded a few times. The rearrangement links TRBV2 to TRBJ1-2, with 7 bases identical to TRBD1. Germline V gene data show CDR1 as SNHLY and CDR2 as FYNNEI. The CDR3 runs to 13 residues. Trimming took 7 bases from V and 6 from J; bases not matched to a gene: 8. CDR3 coding DNA: TGTGCCAGCAACGAAAGGGACAGAAATGGCTACACCTTC. Translated: CASNERDRNGYTF.

This sequence joins TRBV9 and TRBJ2-5, with D maybe TRBD2 (5 bases). Trimming shortened V by 0 bases and J by 2 bases, and 14 bases separated the two germline ends. Germline CDR1 is SGDLS and CDR2 is YYNGEE. There are 16 residues in the CDR3. This chain's CDR3 is CASSVGGGGRQETQYF. CDR3 coding DNA: TGTGCCAGCAGCGTAGGAGGTGGAGGACGGCAAGAGACCCAGTACTTC.

This clonotype was observed many times. V gene TRBV20-1 combines with J gene TRBJ1-3; 10 nucleotides match TRBD1. Germline values: CDR1 DFQATT, CDR2 SNEGSKA (reference sequence). The CDR3 contains 14 residues. Germline trimming cut 4 bases from V and 4 bases from J; bases unmatched to any gene: 4. CDR3 sequence: CSAMGQGSGNTIYF. CDR3 DNA: TGCAGTGCTATGGGACAGGGGTCCGGAAACACCATATATTTT.

The J gene is TRBJ1-5, the V gene TRBV29-1, with 8 positions matching TRBD1. Trimming removed 7 bases from V and 3 bases from J; junction bases left unmatched: 5. The CDR3 is 13 amino acids. CDR1 and CDR2 from the germline V gene are SQVTM and ANQGSEA. The DNA for the CDR3 is TGCAGCGCTCGGACAGGGCCCAATCAGCCCCAGCATTTT. The encoded protein is CSARTGPNQPQHF.

V usage is TRBV7-6 and J usage is TRBJ1-4; D unclear. This CDR3 region has 14 residues. The V end lost 3 bases, the J end lost 6 bases, and 11 bases lay between the germline ends. CDR1 is SGHVS and CDR2 is FNYEAQ in the germline V gene. The CDR3 spells CASSLDGGDEKLFF. The CDR3 coding sequence is TGTGCCAGCAGCTTGGATGGCGGAGATGAAAAACTGTTTTTT. The variable domain in full, with the rest retrieved from reference TRBV7-6 and TRBJ1-4, is GAGVSQSPRYKVTKRGQDVALRCDPISGHVSLYWYRQALGQGPEFLTYFNYEAQQDKSGLPNDRFSAERPEGSISTLTIQRTEQRDSAMYRCASSLDGGDEKLFFGSGTQLSVL.

This clonotype was recorded at least ten times. The chain has TRBV11-2 and TRBJ2-7; D not resolved. Germline V lookup: CDR1 SGHAT, CDR2 FQNNGV. V shed 1 base and J shed 3 bases, with 22 bases lying between them. There are 18 residues in the CDR3. The CDR3: CASSLVSDSLNAYYEQYF. For the CDR3, the DNA is TGTGCCAGCAGCTTAGTCAGTGATTCACTGAACGCTTACTACGAGCAGTACTTC.

V gene TRBV7-2 combines with J gene TRBJ2-2, with D possibly being TRBD2 (6 bases). Germline V gene data show CDR1 as SGHTA and CDR2 as FQGNSA. This CDR3 has 16 amino acids. The V and J ends lost 2 bases and 6 bases respectively, with 16 bases between them. CDR3: CASSLQDYRVPGELFF. The CDR3 coding sequence is TGTGCCAGCAGCTTACAGGACTACCGAGTTCCCGGGGAGCTGTTTTTT.

This chain joins TRBV4-1 and TRBJ2-7; 8 positions agree with TRBD2. CDR3 length: 15 residues. V dropped 5 bases and J dropped 3; count of bases not matched to a gene: 9. Looked up from germline, CDR1 is MGHRA and CDR2 is YSYEKL. CDR3 DNA: TGCGCCAGCAGCGCCCGCACCGCGGGGGGCTACGAGCAGTACTTC. Translation: CASSARTAGGYEQYF.

The sample holds many counts of this clonotype. The V and J genes are TRBV2 and TRBJ1-1; D gene unclear. The germline V and J ends were trimmed by 8 bases and 1 base, with 11 bases remaining between them. CDR1 is SNHLY, CDR2 FYNNEI, per germline. The CDR3 is made up of 13 amino acids. This chain's CDR3 is CASSGQQNTEAFF. CDR3 sequence (DNA): TGTGCCAGCTCAGGCCAACAGAACACTGAAGCTTTCTTT.

This clonotype was detected only a few times. This chain links TRBV7-2 with TRBJ2-3, with D possibly being TRBD2 (6 bases). Trimming pared 5 bases from V and 2 bases from J, leaving 11 bases between. The CDR3 is 14 amino acids. Germline V CDR1 and CDR2: SGHTA, FQGNSA. The chain's CDR3 is CASSTGTFTDTQYF. CDR3 DNA: TGTGCCAGCAGCACCGGGACTTTCACAGATACGCAGTATTTT.

The CDR3 protein is CSAKDLGETQHF. CDR3 nucleotides: TGCAGTGCTAAGGACCTCGGGGAGACCCAGCATTTT. This chain links TRBV20-1 with TRBJ1-5; D unclear. V lost 4 bases to trimming and J lost 11 bases, with 15 bases between them. CDR3 length: 12 amino acids. CDR1 is DFQATT, CDR2 SNEGSKA, per germline (reference sequence).

This chain uses TRBV7-8 with TRBJ1-1; 10 nucleotides match TRBD1. With V trimmed by 5 bases and J by 2 bases, 5 bases remained unmatched. This CDR3 contains 15 residues. CDR1 SGHVS and CDR2 FQNEAQ come from the germline V gene. The CDR3 region has the DNA TGTGCCAGCAGCCAGGGACAGGGGCGAAACACTGAAGCTTTCTTT. Translated: CASSQGQGRNTEAFF.

This clonotype has ten or more counts. The V gene is TRBV11-2, the J gene TRBJ1-3, with TRBD1 matching over 9 bases. CDR3 length: 15 residues. The V segment lost 4 bases and the J segment 4 bases; nucleotides outside the gene matches: 5. Germline V gene sequence: CDR1 SGHAT, CDR2 FQNNGV. CDR3 in DNA: TGTGCCAGCAGCTACCGGACAGGGGAAGGAAACACCATATATTTT. Translation: CASSYRTGEGNTIYF.

V usage is TRBV10-3 and J usage is TRBJ1-5; TRBD1 might be the D (5 bases). CDR3 length equals 16 residues. From germline, CDR1 is ENHRY and CDR2 SYGVKD. Trimming took 0 bases from V and 4 from J, leaving 13 bases between them. The CDR3 DNA reads as TGTGCCATCAGTGAGTCGCGTCAGGGAGGGAATCAGCCCCAGCATTTT. Protein sequence: CAISESRQGGNQPQHF.

This chain uses TRBV29-1 with TRBJ1-4; D is perhaps TRBD1 (5 bases). CDR3 length equals 13 residues. Trimming stripped 7 bases from V and 5 bases from J, with 14 bases between. Germline loops: CDR1 SQVTM, CDR2 ANQGSEA. In nucleotides, the CDR3 is TGCAGCGCCGGACGTCAGGGCAATGAAAAACTGTTTTTT. This encodes CSAGRQGNEKLFF. Filled out from reference TRBV29-1 and TRBJ1-4, the complete variable domain reads SAVISQKPSRDICQRGTSLTIQCQVDSQVTMMFWYRQQPGQSLTLIATANQGSEATYESGFVIDKFPISRPNLTFSTLTVSNMSPEDSSIYLCSAGRQGNEKLFFGSGTQLSVL.

This clonotype was found many times. The rearrangement joins TRBV7-8 to TRBJ2-7; no clear D gene. The V end was cut by 2 bases, the J end by 0 bases, with 8 bases between. Germline loops: CDR1 SGHVS, CDR2 FQNEAQ. This CDR3 spans 14 amino acids. As DNA, the CDR3 is TGTGCCAGCAGCTTAAGGCGGAACTCCTACGAGCAGTACTTC. This codes for CASSLRRNSYEQYF.

This chain links TRBV2 with TRBJ1-6; no reliable D call. V was cut by 2 bases and J by 12 bases, with 14 bases left in between. The CDR3 covers 14 residues. Germline V gives CDR1 SNHLY, CDR2 FYNNEI. The CDR3 loop is CASSESTAWEPLHF. The CDR3 DNA follows: TGTGCCAGCAGTGAAAGTACGGCCTGGGAACCCCTCCACTTT.